These T cell receptor beta chains were read from a single sample in a study of T cell repertoires in cytomegalovirus infection. From the reads, TCRdb called clonotypes with MiXCR, one entry per CDR3 protein. The sample carries some 800,000 distinct CDR3 sequences, under 35% recorded once. Their target antigens are unknown. The specimen was cultured CD8+ T cells from PBMCs, collected from culture after CMV antigen stimulation. These receptors were collected from a human donor in good health (CMV status not recorded). Some clones in this sample may be carry-over from other donors' samples. The CDR3 runs from the conserved cysteine through the conserved F or W.

cdr3_length	v_call	cdr3_aa
13	TRBV15	CATSRDRGHGYTF
19	TRBV19	CASTSEVVFRLGVGYEQYF
15	TRBV19	CASSITGQGDTEAFF
14	TRBV6-2/TRBV6-3	CATTPVTETDTQYF
12	TRBV7-9	CASSLDALEQYF
14	TRBV3-1	CASSPRTGGIGAFF
14	TRBV6-1	CASSFTYPADTQYF
17	TRBV9	CASSVAVAVRSADTQYF
14	TRBV27	CASSLDRVTDTQYF
15	TRBV5-1	CASSFGGQSYNEQFF
14	TRBV7-6	CASTTRRNTGELFF
15	TRBV27	CANPCLKHRKEKLFF
14	TRBV12-5	CASGFTGAYNEQFF
16	TRBV15	CATSRGPEWSTDTQYF
15	TRBV4-1	CASSPMAGGHNEQFF
15	TRBV4-3	CASSQDRNPLETQYF
13	TRBV15	CATSRNGANVLTF
17	TRBV4-1	CASSHMTRGPSTGELFF